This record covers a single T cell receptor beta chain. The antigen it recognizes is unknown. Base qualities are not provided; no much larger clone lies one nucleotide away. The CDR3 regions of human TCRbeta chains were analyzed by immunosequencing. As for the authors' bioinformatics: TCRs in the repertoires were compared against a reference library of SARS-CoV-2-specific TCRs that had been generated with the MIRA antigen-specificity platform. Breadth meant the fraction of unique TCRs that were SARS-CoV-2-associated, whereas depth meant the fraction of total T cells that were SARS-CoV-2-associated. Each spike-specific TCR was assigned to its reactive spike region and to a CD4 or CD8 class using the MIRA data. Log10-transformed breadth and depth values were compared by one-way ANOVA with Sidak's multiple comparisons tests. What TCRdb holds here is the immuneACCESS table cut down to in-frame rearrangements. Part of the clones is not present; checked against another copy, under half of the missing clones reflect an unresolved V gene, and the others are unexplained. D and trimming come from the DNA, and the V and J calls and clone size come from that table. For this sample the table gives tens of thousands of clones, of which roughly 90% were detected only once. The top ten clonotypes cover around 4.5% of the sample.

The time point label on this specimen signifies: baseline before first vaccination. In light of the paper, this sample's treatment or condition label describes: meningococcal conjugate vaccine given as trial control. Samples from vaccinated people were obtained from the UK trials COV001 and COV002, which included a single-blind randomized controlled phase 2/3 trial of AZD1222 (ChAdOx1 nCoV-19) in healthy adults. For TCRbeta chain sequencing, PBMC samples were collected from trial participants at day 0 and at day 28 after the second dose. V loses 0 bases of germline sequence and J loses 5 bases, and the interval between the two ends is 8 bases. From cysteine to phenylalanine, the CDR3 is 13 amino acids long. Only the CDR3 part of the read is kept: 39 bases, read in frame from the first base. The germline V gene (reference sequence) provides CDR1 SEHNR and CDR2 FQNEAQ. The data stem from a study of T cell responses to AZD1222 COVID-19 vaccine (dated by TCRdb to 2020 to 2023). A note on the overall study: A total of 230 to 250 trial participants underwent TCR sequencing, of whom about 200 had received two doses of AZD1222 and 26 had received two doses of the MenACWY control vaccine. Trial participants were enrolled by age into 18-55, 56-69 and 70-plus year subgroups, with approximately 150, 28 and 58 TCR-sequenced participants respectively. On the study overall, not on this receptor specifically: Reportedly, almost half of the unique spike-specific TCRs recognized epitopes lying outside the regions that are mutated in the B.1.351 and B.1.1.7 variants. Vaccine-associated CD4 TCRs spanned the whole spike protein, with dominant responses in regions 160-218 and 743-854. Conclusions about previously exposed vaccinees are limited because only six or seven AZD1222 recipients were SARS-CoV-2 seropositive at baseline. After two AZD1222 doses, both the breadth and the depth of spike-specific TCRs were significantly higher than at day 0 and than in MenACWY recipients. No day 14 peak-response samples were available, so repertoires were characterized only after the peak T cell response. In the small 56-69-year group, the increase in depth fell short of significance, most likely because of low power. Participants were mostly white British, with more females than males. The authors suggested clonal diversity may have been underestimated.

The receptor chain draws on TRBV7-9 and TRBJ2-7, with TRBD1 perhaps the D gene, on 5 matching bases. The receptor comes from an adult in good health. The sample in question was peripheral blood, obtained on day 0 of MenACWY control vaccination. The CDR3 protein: CASSLAPGNEQYF. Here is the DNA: TGTGCCAGCAGCTTAGCTCCAGGGAACGAGCAGTACTTC.